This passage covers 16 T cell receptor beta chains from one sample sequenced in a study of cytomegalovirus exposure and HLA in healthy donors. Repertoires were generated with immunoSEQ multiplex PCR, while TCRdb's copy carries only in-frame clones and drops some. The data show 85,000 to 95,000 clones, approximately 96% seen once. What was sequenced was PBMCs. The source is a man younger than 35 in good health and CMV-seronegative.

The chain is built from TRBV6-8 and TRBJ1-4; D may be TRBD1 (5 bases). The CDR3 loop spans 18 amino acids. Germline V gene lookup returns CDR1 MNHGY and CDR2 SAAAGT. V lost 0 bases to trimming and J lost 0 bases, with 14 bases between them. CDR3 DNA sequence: TGTGCCAGCAGTTACTCCCTCCCGACAGCAGCAACTAATGAAAAACTGTTTTTT. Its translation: CASSYSLPTAATNEKLFF.

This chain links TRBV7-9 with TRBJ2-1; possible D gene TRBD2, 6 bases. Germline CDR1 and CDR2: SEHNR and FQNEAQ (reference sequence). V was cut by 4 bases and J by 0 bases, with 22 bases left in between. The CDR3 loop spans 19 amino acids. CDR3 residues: CASSSQAGWRGHSYNEQFF. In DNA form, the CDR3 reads TGTGCCAGCAGCTCTCAGGCCGGCTGGCGGGGCCACTCCTACAATGAGCAGTTCTTC. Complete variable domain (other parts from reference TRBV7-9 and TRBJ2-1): DTGVSQNPRHKITKRGQNVTFRCDPISEHNRLYWYRQTLGQGPEFLTYFQNEAQLEKSRLLSDRFSAERPKGSFSTLEIQRTEQGDSAMYLCASSSQAGWRGHSYNEQFFGPGTRLTVL.

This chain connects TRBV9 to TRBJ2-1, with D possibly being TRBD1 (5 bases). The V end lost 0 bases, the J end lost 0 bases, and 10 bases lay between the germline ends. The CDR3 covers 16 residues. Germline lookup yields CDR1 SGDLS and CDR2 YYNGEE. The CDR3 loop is CASSVGGRSSYNEQFF. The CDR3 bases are TGTGCCAGCAGCGTAGGGGGCCGAAGCTCCTACAATGAGCAGTTCTTC.

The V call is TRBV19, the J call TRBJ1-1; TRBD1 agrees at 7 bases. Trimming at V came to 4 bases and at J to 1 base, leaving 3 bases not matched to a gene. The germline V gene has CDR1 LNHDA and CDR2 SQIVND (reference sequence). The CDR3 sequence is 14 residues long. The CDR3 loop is CASSSYRGNTEAFF. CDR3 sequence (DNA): TGTGCCAGTAGTAGCTACAGGGGGAACACTGAAGCTTTCTTT.

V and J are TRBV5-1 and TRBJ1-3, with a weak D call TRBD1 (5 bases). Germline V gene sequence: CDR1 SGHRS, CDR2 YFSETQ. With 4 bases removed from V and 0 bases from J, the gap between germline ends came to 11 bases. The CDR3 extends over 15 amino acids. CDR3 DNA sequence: TGCGCCAGCAGCGAGTGGGGGGGCTCTGGAAACACCATATATTTT. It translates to CASSEWGGSGNTIYF. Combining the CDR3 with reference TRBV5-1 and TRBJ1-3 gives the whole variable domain KAGVTQTPRYLIKTRGQQVTLSCSPISGHRSVSWYQQTPGQGLQFLFEYFSETQRNKGNFPGRFSGRQFSNSRSEMNVSTLELGDSALYLCASSEWGGSGNTIYFGEGSWLTVV.

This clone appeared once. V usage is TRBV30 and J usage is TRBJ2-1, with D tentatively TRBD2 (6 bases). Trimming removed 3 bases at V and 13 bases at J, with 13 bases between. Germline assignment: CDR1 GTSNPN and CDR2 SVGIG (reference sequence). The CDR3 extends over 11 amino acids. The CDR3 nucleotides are TGTGCCTGGAGAGGGTTAGCGGTCCAGTTCTTC. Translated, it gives CAWRGLAVQFF. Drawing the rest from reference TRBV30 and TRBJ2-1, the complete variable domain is SQTIHQWPATLVQPVGSPLSLECTVEGTSNPNLYWYRQAAGRGLQLLFYSVGIGQISSEVPQNLSASRPQDRQFILSSKKLLLSDSGFYLCAWRGLAVQFFGPGTRLTVL.

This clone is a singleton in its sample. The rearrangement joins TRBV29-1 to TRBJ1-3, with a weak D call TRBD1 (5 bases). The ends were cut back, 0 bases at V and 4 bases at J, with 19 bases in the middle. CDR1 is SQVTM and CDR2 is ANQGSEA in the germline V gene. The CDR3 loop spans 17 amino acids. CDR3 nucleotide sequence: TGCAGCGTTGAAGATCTGATGGTGGGGGACTTAGGAAACACCATATATTTT. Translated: CSVEDLMVGDLGNTIYF.

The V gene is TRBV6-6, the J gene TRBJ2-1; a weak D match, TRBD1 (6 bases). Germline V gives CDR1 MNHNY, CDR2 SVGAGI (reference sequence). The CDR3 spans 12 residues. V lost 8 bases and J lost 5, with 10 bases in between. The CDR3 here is CASLNRDNEQFF. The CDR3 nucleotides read TGTGCCAGCTTAAACAGGGACAATGAGCAGTTCTTC.

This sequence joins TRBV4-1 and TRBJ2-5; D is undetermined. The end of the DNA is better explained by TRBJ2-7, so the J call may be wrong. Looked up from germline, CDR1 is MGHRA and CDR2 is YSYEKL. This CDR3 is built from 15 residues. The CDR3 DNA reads TGCGCCAGCAGCCAAGAACCCCTCAGTAGCTACGAGCAGTACTTC. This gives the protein CASSQEPLSSYEQYF.

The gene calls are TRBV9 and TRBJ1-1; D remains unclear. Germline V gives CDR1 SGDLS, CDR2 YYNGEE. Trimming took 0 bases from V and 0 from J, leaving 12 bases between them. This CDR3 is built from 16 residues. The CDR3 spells CASSVEAGLMNTEAFF. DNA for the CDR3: TGTGCCAGCAGCGTAGAGGCAGGATTAATGAACACTGAAGCTTTCTTT.

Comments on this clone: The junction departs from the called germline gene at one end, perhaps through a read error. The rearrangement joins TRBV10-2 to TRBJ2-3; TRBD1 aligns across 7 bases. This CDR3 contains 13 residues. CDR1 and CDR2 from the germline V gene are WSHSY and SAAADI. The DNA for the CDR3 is TGCGCCAGCCGGGACAGCGATTACCCACTGAGCAATTTT. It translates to CASRDSDYPLSNF.

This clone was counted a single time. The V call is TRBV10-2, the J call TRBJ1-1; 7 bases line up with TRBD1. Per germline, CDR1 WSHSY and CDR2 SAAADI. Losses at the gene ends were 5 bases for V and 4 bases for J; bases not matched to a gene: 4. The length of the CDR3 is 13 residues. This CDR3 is CASSSAGGTEAFF. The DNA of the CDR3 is TGCGCCAGCAGTTCGGCAGGGGGCACTGAAGCTTTCTTT.

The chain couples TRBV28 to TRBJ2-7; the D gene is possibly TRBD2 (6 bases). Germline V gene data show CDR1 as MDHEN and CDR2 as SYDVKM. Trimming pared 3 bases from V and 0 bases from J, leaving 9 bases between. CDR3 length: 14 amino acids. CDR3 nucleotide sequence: TGTGCCAGCAGTTTGGTGGGGGGCTCCTACGAGCAGTACTTC. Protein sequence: CASSLVGGSYEQYF. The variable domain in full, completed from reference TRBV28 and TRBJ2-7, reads DVKVTQSSRYLVKRTGEKVFLECVQDMDHENMFWYRQDPGLGLRLIYFSYDVKMKEKGDIPEGYSVSREKKERFSLILESASTNQTSMYLCASSLVGGSYEQYFGPGTRLTVT.

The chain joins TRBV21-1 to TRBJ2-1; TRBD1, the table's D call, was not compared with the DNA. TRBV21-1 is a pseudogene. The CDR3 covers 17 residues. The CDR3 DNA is TGTGCCAGCAGCCCGTGGACAGGGTCGGACGGTTACAATGAGCAGTTCTTC. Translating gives CASSPWTGSDGYNEQFF.

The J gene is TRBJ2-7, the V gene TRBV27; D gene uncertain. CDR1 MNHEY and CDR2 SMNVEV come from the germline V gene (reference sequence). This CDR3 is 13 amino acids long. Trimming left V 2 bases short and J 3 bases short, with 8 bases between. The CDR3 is CASSLRSDYEQYF. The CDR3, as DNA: TGTGCCAGCAGTTTACGGAGTGACTACGAGCAGTACTTC.

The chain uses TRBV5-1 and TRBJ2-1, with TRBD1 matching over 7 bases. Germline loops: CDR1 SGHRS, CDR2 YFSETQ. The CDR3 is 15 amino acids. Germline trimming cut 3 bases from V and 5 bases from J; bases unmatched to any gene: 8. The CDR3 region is CASSSSTGIHNEQFF. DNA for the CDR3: TGCGCCAGCAGCTCGTCGACAGGGATCCACAATGAGCAGTTCTTC. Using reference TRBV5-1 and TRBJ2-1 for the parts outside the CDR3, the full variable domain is KAGVTQTPRYLIKTRGQQVTLSCSPISGHRSVSWYQQTPGQGLQFLFEYFSETQRNKGNFPGRFSGRQFSNSRSEMNVSTLELGDSALYLCASSSSTGIHNEQFFGPGTRLTVL.